The rows below give T cell receptor beta chains drawn from one sample of a study of early T cells in non-severe SARS-CoV-2 infection. Via MiXCR, TCRdb re-called the 5' RACE reads, giving one row per CDR3 protein. The sample consists of approximately 50,000 distinct CDR3 sequences, approximately 8.4% of them appearing once. Sequencing was performed on whole blood. These receptors all come from an adult who was a healthcare worker with PCR-confirmed SARS-CoV-2 infection or an uninfected control (not recorded which). Both conserved end residues are part of each CDR3. The order of the fields is clone size, D gene, V gene, CDR3 length, J gene, CDR3 DNA, CDR3 protein. D genes are given only for firm matches. Size tells how often a clone was seen (once, few, many) or the class of an expanded clone, and some rows leave it out.

.	.	TRBV20-1	14	TRBJ2-2	TGCAGTGCCCAAAGCGAGACCTACACCGGGGAGCTGTTTTTT	CSAQSETYTGELFF
.	TRBD2	TRBV28	17	TRBJ2-1	TGTGCCAGCAGTTTGGGACTAGCGGGAGGATATTACAATGAGCAGTTCTTC	CASSLGLAGGYYNEQFF
few	.	TRBV5-5	14	TRBJ1-1	TGTGCCAGCAGCTTGGTGTGGCAGCCCACTGAAGCTTTCTTT	CASSLVWQPTEAFF
.	.	TRBV5-6	14	TRBJ2-1	TGTGCCAGCAGCTTGGGAGCTCGGGGCAATGAGCAGTTCTTC	CASSLGARGNEQFF
few	.	TRBV4-1	16	TRBJ1-2	TGCGCCAGCAGCCGAACAACGGTGAGGGACCACTATGGCTACACCTTC	CASSRTTVRDHYGYTF
many	.	TRBV27	13	TRBJ2-7	TGTGCCAGCAGTTTATCGACAGGCTACGAGCAGTACTTC	CASSLSTGYEQYF
few	.	TRBV5-1	14	TRBJ2-1	TGCGCCAGCAGCTTCACTAGCAACTACAATGAGCAGTTCTTC	CASSFTSNYNEQFF
few	.	TRBV7-9	14	TRBJ2-7	TGTGCCAGCAGCTTCCGCGGAGGACCCTACGAGCAGTACTTC	CASSFRGGPYEQYF
many	.	TRBV29-1	12	TRBJ1-1	TGCAGCGGAAGACAGCGAGCCACTGAAGCTTTCTTT	CSGRQRATEAFF
few	TRBD2	TRBV5-1	15	TRBJ2-5	TGCGCCAGCAGCGGTCCGGGACTAGCGGGAGAGACCCAGTACTTC	CASSGPGLAGETQYF
.	.	TRBV6-5	13	TRBJ1-1	TGTGCCAGCAGTTCTTCCTTAGACACTGAAGCTTTCTTT	CASSSSLDTEAFF
.	.	TRBV24-1	16	TRBJ2-5	TGTGCCACCAGTGATTCCTCCTTCTCCGGCAAAGAGACCCAGTACTTC	CATSDSSFSGKETQYF
few	TRBD2	TRBV12-3/TRBV12-4	14	TRBJ2-7	TGTGCCAGCAGTCACAAGCGGGAGAACTACGAGCAGTACTTC	CASSHKRENYEQYF
few	.	TRBV2	15	TRBJ1-1	TGTGCCAGCAGTGAAGTGGGCAGGGGGAACACTGAAGCTTTCTTT	CASSEVGRGNTEAFF
few	.	TRBV6-6	15	TRBJ2-2	TGTGCCAGCAGCCCCGGGACTCCACACACCGGGGAGCTGTTTTTT	CASSPGTPHTGELFF
few	TRBD1	TRBV14	20	TRBJ1-1	TGTGCCAGCAGCCAACTTAGGCGGACAGGGGCGAATCGGGGCGCTTCAGAAGCTTTCTTT	CASSQLRRTGANRGASEAFF
many	.	TRBV5-1	13	TRBJ2-5	TGCGCCAGCAGCTTGGCCACATCGGAGACCCAGTACTTC	CASSLATSETQYF
many	.	TRBV15	15	TRBJ1-5	TGTGCCACCAGCAGAGATCTGGGGGACGGTCAGCCCCAGCATTTT	CATSRDLGDGQPQHF
.	TRBD1	TRBV7-6	16	TRBJ2-1	TGTGCCAGCAGCTCCGGACAGGGGAGGTCCTACAATGAGCAGTTCTTC	CASSSGQGRSYNEQFF
.	.	TRBV2	13	TRBJ2-3	TGTGCCAGCCACCGGGACGGCGAGGATACGCAGTATTTT	CASHRDGEDTQYF
.	.	TRBV6-6	13	TRBJ1-4	TGTGCCAGCCGGACTCCCGGGAGTGAAAAACTGTTTTTT	CASRTPGSEKLFF
.	TRBD1	TRBV28	14	TRBJ1-6	TGTGCCAGCAGTTTAGGACAGGCGAATTCACCCCTCCACTTT	CASSLGQANSPLHF
.	TRBD2	TRBV18	12	TRBJ2-5	TGTGCCAGCTCACCCCTCAGCGGGAGCCAGTACTTC	CASSPLSGSQYF
few	.	TRBV7-3	14	TRBJ2-2	TGTGCCAGCAGCGTCGGGATTAACACCGGGGAGCTGTTTTTT	CASSVGINTGELFF
.	.	TRBV3-1	13	TRBJ2-3	TGTGCCAGCAGCCGGGCCCTCGCAGATACGCAGTATTTT	CASSRALADTQYF
few	TRBD2	TRBV4-1	17	TRBJ2-2	TGCGCCAGCAGCCCGCCTGCGGGGGGGCCTGGAACCGGGGAGCTGTTTTTT	CASSPPAGGPGTGELFF
.	.	TRBV5-1	15	TRBJ2-1	TGCGCCAGCGCCGCGGCGAGCGGAGAGCACAATGAGCAGTTCTTC	CASAAASGEHNEQFF